The present TCR beta chain was sequenced within a study of CD8 T cells in ankylosing spondylitis. Findings and caveats of the study: Disease-linked clones had a CD8+ phenotype and relatively low frequency in peripheral blood.

The CDR3 loop spans 15 amino acids. Per germline, CDR1 MDHEN and CDR2 SYDVKM. V was pared by 0 bases and J by 3 bases, with 11 bases between. Via MiXCR, TCRdb re-called the 5' RACE reads, giving one row per CDR3 protein. The table shows about 160,000 distinct CDR3 sequences, with 9.8% occurring only once. This clonotype was detected only a few times. Its antigen remains unknown. The chain employs TRBV28 and TRBJ2-5; either TRBD1 or TRBD2 may fit D (5 bases each). The receptor comes from a female donor with ankylosing spondylitis or in good health (not recorded which). Sequencing was done on a sample of blood, either unsorted or a sorted T cell fraction (not recorded which). The CDR3 is CASSLWGRGEETQYF. CDR3 DNA: TGTGCCAGCAGTTTATGGGGTCGAGGGGAAGAGACCCAGTACTTC.